This T cell receptor beta chain was retrieved from a study of blood T cell repertoires in COVID-19. Study background: Researchers got acute and convalescent COVID-19 samples from the United States, Italy and Spain.

The Seattle patients, enrolled during active infection, were followed longitudinally. How the authors handled the data: Cell counts per sample came from amplifying reference gene primers. Repertoires were generated with immunoSEQ multiplex PCR, while TCRdb's copy carries only in-frame clones and drops some. V and J calls and clone size follow that table, whereas D and trimming were derived from the DNA. The sample holds under 200,000 clones; roughly 82% are singletons and the top ten take 7.8%. CDR1 and CDR2 (germline): SEHNR, FQNEAQ (reference sequence). V lost 4 bases, J lost 0 bases, and 9 bases stayed unmatched. This CDR3 is built from 19 residues.

The chain combines TRBV7-9 with TRBJ2-4; 13 bases line up with TRBD2. This clonotype was sampled from a woman aged 60-70 years with COVID-19, enrolled during active disease. Sample: peripheral blood. In DNA, the CDR3 is TGTGCCAGCAGCTCCGGGACTAGCGGGGCCACTTTAGCCAAAAACATTCAGTACTTC. This sequence encodes CASSSGTSGATLAKNIQYF.